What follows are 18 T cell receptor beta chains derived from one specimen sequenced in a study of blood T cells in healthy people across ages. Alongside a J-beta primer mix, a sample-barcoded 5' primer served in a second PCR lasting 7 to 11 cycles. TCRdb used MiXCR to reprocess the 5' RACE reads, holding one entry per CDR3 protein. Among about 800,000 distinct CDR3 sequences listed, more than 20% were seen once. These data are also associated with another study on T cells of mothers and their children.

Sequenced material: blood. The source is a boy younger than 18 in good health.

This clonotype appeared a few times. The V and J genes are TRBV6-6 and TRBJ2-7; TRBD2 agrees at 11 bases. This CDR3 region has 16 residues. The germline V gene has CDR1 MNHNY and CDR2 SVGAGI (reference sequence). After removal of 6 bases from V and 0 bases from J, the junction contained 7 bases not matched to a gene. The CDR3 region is CASSEIAGGISYEQYF. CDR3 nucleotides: TGTGCCAGCAGCGAGATAGCGGGAGGGATCTCCTACGAGCAGTACTTC.

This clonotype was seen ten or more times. CDR3 loop: CASSRGSGSTETQYF. CDR3 DNA sequence: TGCGCCAGCAGCCGAGGAAGCGGGAGTACAGAGACCCAGTACTTC. The rearrangement uses TRBV5-1 and TRBJ2-5; TRBD2 aligns across 8 bases. The CDR3 is made up of 15 amino acids. In germline, CDR1 is SGHRS, CDR2 YFSETQ. Trimming removed 4 bases from V and 4 bases from J; junction bases left unmatched: 9.

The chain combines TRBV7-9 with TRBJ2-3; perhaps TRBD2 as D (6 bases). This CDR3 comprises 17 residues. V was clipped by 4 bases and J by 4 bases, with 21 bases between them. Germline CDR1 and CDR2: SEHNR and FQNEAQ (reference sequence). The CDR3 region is CASSSVDYFGGPDTQYF. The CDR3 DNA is TGTGCCAGCAGCTCCGTTGACTACTTCGGAGGGCCAGATACGCAGTATTTT.

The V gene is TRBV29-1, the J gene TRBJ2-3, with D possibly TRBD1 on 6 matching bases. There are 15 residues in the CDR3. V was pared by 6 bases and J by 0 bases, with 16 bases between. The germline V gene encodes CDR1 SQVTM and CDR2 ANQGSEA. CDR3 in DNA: TGCAGCGTCAAACAGGGCCCCAGCAGCACAGATACGCAGTATTTT. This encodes CSVKQGPSSTDTQYF.

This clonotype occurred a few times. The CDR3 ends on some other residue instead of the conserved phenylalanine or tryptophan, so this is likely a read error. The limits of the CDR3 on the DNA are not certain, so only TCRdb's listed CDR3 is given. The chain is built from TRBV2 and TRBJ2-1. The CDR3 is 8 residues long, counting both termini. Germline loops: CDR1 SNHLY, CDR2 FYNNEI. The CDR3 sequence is CASSEPIL.

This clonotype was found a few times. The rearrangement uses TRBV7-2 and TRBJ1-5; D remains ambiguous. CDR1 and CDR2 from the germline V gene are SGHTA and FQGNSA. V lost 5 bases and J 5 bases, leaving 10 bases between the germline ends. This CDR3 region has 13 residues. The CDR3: CASSLTRYQPQHF. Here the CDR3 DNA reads TGTGCCAGCAGCCTGACCCGTTATCAGCCCCAGCATTTT.

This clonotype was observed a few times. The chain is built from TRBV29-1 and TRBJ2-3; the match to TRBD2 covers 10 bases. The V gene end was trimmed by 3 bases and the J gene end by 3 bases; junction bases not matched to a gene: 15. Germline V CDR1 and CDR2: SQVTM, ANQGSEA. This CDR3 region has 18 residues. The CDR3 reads CSVDGPSGRIFRTDTQYF. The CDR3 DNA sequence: TGCAGCGTTGATGGGCCTAGCGGGAGAATTTTTCGGACAGATACGCAGTATTTT.

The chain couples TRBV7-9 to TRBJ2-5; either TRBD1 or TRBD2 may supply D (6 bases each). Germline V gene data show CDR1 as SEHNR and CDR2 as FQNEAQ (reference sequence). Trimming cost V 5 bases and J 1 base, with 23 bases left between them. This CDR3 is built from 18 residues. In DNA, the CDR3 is TGTGCCAGCAGCCATCCAAGGGGGGTGGTCAGATTCCAAGAGACCCAGTACTTC. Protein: CASSHPRGVVRFQETQYF.

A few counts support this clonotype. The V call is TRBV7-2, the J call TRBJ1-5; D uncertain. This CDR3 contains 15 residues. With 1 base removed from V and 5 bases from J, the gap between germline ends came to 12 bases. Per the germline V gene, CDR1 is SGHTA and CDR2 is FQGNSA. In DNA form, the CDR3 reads TGTGCCAGCAGCTTAGTGGACGACACCGATCAGCCCCAGCATTTT. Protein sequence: CASSLVDDTDQPQHF.

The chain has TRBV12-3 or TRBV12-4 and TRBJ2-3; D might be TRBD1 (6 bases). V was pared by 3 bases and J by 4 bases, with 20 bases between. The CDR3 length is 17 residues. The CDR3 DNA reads TGTGCCAGCAGTTTGGGGGTTGGCAGGGGTAGCGCAGATACGCAGTATTTT. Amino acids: CASSLGVGRGSADTQYF.

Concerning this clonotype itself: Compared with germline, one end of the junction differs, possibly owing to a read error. The CDR3: CASSPTTGTQETQYF. The CDR3 nucleotides are TGTGCTAGCAGCCCGACGACAGGGACCCAAGAGACCCAGTACTTC. V is TRBV7-7 and J is TRBJ2-5; the match to TRBD1 covers 7 bases. This CDR3 region has 15 residues. From germline, CDR1 is SSHAT and CDR2 FNYEAQ (reference sequence).

Here the CDR3 DNA reads TGTGCCAGCAGGGACACTCAGACAGATACGCAGTATTTT. Its protein product is CASRDTQTDTQYF. This chain connects TRBV6-5 to TRBJ2-3, with D possibly matching TRBD1 (5 bases). V lost 6 bases to trimming and J lost 3 bases, with 10 bases between them. Germline V gives CDR1 MNHEY, CDR2 SVGAGI. CDR3 length: 13 amino acids.

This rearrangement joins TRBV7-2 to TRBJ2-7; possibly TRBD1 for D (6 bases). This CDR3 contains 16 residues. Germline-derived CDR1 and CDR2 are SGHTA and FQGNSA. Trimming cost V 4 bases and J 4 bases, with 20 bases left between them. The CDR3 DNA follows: TGTGCCAGCAGCTGGGCCGGTGACAGGTCCCCTTACGAGCAGTACTTC. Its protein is CASSWAGDRSPYEQYF.

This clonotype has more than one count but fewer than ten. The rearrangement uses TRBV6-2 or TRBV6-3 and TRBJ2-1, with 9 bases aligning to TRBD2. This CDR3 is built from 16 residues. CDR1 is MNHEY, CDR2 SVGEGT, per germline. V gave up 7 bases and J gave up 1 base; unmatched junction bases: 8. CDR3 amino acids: CASTSLAGDSYNEQFF. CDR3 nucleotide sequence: TGTGCCAGCACCTCCTTAGCGGGAGATTCCTACAATGAGCAGTTCTTC.

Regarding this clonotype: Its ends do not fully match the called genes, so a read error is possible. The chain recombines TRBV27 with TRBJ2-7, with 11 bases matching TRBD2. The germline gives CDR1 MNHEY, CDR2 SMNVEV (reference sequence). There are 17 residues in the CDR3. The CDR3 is CASSRSLSGRASHEQYF. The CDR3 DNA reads TGTGCCAGCAGCAGATCCCTTAGCGGGAGGGCCTCCCACGAGCAGTACTTC.

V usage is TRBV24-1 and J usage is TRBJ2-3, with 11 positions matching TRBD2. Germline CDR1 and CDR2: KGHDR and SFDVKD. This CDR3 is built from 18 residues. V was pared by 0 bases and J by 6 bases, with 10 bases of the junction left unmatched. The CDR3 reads CATSDLELAGGKRDTQYF. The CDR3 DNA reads TGTGCCACCAGTGATTTGGAGTTAGCGGGAGGGAAGCGGGATACGCAGTATTTT.

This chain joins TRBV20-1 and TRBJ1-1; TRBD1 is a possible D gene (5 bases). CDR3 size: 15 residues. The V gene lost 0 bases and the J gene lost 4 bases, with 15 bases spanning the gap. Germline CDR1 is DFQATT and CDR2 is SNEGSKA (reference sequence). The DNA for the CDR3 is TGCAGTGCTAGAGATCCGAAGGTGAGGGGCACTGAAGCTTTCTTT. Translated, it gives CSARDPKVRGTEAFF.

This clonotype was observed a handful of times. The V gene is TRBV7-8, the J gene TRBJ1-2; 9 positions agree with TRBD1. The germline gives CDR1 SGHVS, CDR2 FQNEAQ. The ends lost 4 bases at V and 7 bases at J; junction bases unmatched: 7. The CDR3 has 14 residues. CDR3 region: CASSSGTGSGGYTF. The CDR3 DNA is TGTGCCAGCAGCTCCGGGACAGGGTCAGGTGGCTACACCTTC. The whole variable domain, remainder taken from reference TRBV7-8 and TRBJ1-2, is GAGVSQSPRYKVAKRGQDVALRCDPISGHVSLFWYQQALGQGPEFLTYFQNEAQLDKSGLPSDRFFAERPEGSVSTLKIQRTQQEDSAVYLCASSSGTGSGGYTFGSGTRLTVV.